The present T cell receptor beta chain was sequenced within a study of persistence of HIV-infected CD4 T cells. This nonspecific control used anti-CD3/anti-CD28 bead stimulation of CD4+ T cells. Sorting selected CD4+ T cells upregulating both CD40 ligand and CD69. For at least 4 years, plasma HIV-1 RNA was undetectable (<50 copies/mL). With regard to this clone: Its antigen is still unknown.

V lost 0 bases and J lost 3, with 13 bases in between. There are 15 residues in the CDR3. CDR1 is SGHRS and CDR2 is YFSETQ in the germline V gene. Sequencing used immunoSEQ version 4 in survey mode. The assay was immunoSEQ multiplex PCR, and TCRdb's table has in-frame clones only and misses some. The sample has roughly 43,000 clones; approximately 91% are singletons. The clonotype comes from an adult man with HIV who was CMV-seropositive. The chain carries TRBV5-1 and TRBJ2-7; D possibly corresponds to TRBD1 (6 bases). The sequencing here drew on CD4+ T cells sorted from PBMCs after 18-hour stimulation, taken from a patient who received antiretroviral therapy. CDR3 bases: TGCGCCAGCAGCTTGGAGGCAGGGGCTCTCTACGAGCAGTACTTC. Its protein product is CASSLEAGALYEQYF.